What follows are 32 T cell receptor beta chains derived from one specimen sequenced in a study of shared clonotypes between healthy human individuals. TCRdb keeps only in-frame clones here, not all; method: immunoSEQ multiplex PCR. The sample shows just under 95,000 clones, almost 70% of them seen only once. Sequencing was performed on memory CD8+ T cells sorted from blood. Sample subset: CD45RO+ cells pooled with CCR7-negative TemRA cells. The receptors come from a man younger than 45 in good health.

This chain joins TRBV7-8 and TRBJ1-2; D not certain. This CDR3 has 14 residues. Germline-derived CDR1 and CDR2 are SGHVS and FQNEAQ. V was trimmed by 5 bases and J by 5 bases, leaving 15 bases between them. CDR3 loop: CASSPGGVGYGYTF. The CDR3 nucleotides read TGTGCCAGCAGCCCAGGTGGGGTTGGGTATGGCTACACCTTC.

This chain joins TRBV11-2 and TRBJ2-3, with no clear D. Germline loops: CDR1 SGHAT, CDR2 FQNNGV. The CDR3 contains 16 residues. Between the trimmed V and J ends, which lost 5 bases and 2 bases, there was a span of 17 bases. Written as DNA, the CDR3 is TGTGCCAGCAGCCCCGCCACGGCCGCCCACACAGATACGCAGTATTTT. Protein sequence: CASSPATAAHTDTQYF.

The chain carries TRBV11-2 and TRBJ2-1, with 7 bases aligning to TRBD2. V trimming: 5 bases; J trimming: 4 bases; junction bases outside the gene matches: 14. Germline lookup yields CDR1 SGHAT and CDR2 FQNNGV. The CDR3 spans 17 residues. CDR3 in amino acids: CASSLVVERDDYNEQFF. CDR3 coding DNA: TGTGCCAGCAGCCTAGTCGTCGAGCGGGACGATTACAATGAGCAGTTCTTC.

The chain carries TRBV11-1 and TRBJ2-7, with 10 bases fitting TRBD1. Germline V gene data show CDR1 as SGHAT and CDR2 as FQDESV (reference sequence). CDR3 size: 15 residues. J gave up 6 bases and V 3 bases, and 8 bases lay outside the gene matches. The chain's CDR3 is CASSFNPDRGSEQYF. The CDR3 region has the DNA TGTGCCAGCAGCTTTAATCCGGACAGGGGGTCCGAGCAGTACTTC.

The rearrangement joins TRBV28 to TRBJ1-1; the D gene is possibly TRBD1 (5 bases). The CDR3 has 13 residues. Trimming removed 6 bases from V and 8 bases from J, with 16 bases in between. Germline lookup yields CDR1 MDHEN and CDR2 SYDVKM. This CDR3 is CASSQLDTREAFF. CDR3 nucleotide sequence: TGTGCCAGCAGCCAATTGGACACCAGAGAAGCTTTCTTT. Based on the CDR3 plus reference TRBV28 and TRBJ1-1, the full variable domain is DVKVTQSSRYLVKRTGEKVFLECVQDMDHENMFWYRQDPGLGLRLIYFSYDVKMKEKGDIPEGYSVSREKKERFSLILESASTNQTSMYLCASSQLDTREAFFGQGTRLTVV.

This sequence joins TRBV10-1 and TRBJ2-5; D gene ambiguous. The CDR3 extends over 13 amino acids. Germline values: CDR1 WNHNN, CDR2 SYGVQD (reference sequence). V was trimmed by 3 bases and J by 4 bases, leaving 9 bases between them. CDR3 in amino acids: CASSDSAGETQYF. In DNA form, the CDR3 reads TGCGCCAGCAGTGACTCGGCCGGAGAGACCCAGTACTTC.

The chain joins TRBV13 to TRBJ2-1; possibly TRBD1 for D (5 bases). Germline V gene lookup returns CDR1 PRHDT and CDR2 FYEKMQ (reference sequence). The CDR3 runs 12 residues. The ends were cut back, 6 bases at V and 6 bases at J, with 9 bases in the middle. CDR3 DNA: TGTGCCAGCAGGCAAACAGGCAATGAGCAGTTCTTC. It codes for CASRQTGNEQFF.

The V call is TRBV28, the J call TRBJ2-7; no reliable D call. Looked up from germline, CDR1 is MDHEN and CDR2 is SYDVKM. This CDR3 comprises 12 residues. V lost 6 bases and J lost 0, with 6 bases in between. For the CDR3, the DNA is TGTGCCAGCAGGGACCTCTCCTACGAGCAGTACTTC. Protein: CASRDLSYEQYF.

The chain joins TRBV9 to TRBJ2-7; D remains unclear. The germline V gene encodes CDR1 SGDLS and CDR2 YYNGEE. Trimming left V 0 bases short and J 5 bases short, with 9 bases between. The CDR3 totals 13 residues. CDR3 region: CASSVDGVHEQYF. The CDR3 region has the DNA TGTGCCAGCAGCGTAGATGGGGTCCACGAGCAGTACTTC.

The genes are TRBV19 and TRBJ2-5, with D possibly being TRBD1 (6 bases). Germline assignment: CDR1 LNHDA and CDR2 SQIVND (reference sequence). This CDR3 comprises 14 residues. V lost 6 bases and J 7 bases, leaving 18 bases between the germline ends. The CDR3 here is CASRTLGQTGTQYF. In nucleotides, the CDR3 is TGTGCCAGTAGGACCCTCGGGCAGACAGGGACCCAGTACTTC.

The J gene is TRBJ2-7, the V gene TRBV9; tentatively, D is TRBD1 or TRBD2 (5 bases each). V lost 1 base, J lost 7 bases, and 12 bases lay in between. This CDR3 is 13 amino acids long. The germline gives CDR1 SGDLS, CDR2 YYNGEE. CDR3 sequence: CASSVFGAGEQYF. For the CDR3, the DNA is TGTGCCAGCAGCGTATTCGGGGCAGGGGAGCAGTACTTC.

The table lists this clone with a few counts. This chain connects TRBV5-4 to TRBJ2-4; 10 bases match TRBD1. The germline V gene encodes CDR1 SGHNT and CDR2 YYREEE (reference sequence). The junction had 2 bases not matched to a gene; V was cut back by 0 bases and J by 8 bases. The CDR3 extends over 14 amino acids. The CDR3 DNA follows: TGTGCCAGCAGCTTGGGACAGGGGGCGGACATTCAGTACTTC. Translation gives CASSLGQGADIQYF.

This clone was seen many times. The V gene is TRBV6-1, the J gene TRBJ2-3; 7 bases map to TRBD2. The CDR3 consists of 15 residues. Germline CDR1 reads MNHNS; CDR2 reads SASEGT. Germline trimming cut 5 bases from V and 3 bases from J; bases unmatched to any gene: 8. CDR3 sequence: CASSSGLAVTDTQYF. CDR3 DNA: TGTGCCAGCAGTTCGGGCCTAGCGGTTACAGATACGCAGTATTTT.

This rearrangement joins TRBV4-3 to TRBJ2-1; D gene ambiguous. Trimming removed 0 bases at V and 6 bases at J, with 12 bases between. Germline assignment: CDR1 LGHNA and CDR2 YSLEER. This CDR3 comprises 15 residues. The CDR3 coding sequence is TGCGCCAGCAGCCAAGAGAAGACTCCGCGCAATGAGCAGTTCTTC. This codes for CASSQEKTPRNEQFF.

This clone has a handful of counts. One end of the junction varies from germline; a read error may be responsible. This chain joins TRBV27 and TRBJ2-5; 12 bases match TRBD2. This CDR3 has 14 residues. CDR1 is MNHEY and CDR2 is SMNVEV in the germline V gene (reference sequence). CDR3 coding DNA: TGTGCCACCAGTTTACTAGCGGGAGGCGAGACCCAGTACTTC. It translates to CATSLLAGGETQYF.

This clone was seen many times. Here the CDR3 DNA reads TGTGCCAGCAGTATCCGACAGGAAGAGCAGTTCTTC. This sequence encodes CASSIRQEEQFF. This rearrangement joins TRBV28 to TRBJ2-1; D possibly corresponds to TRBD1 (6 bases). Germline-derived CDR1 and CDR2 are MDHEN and SYDVKM. Trimming took 5 bases from V and 10 from J, leaving 12 bases between them. The CDR3 consists of 12 residues.

The chain carries TRBV10-1 and TRBJ2-1; unclear D gene. This CDR3 comprises 13 residues. In germline, CDR1 is WNHNN, CDR2 SYGVQD (reference sequence). Between the trimmed V and J ends, which lost 0 bases and 8 bases, there was a span of 8 bases. Written as DNA, the CDR3 is TGCGCCAGCAGTGAGTCACGAGTACATGAGCAGTTCTTC. Translating it yields CASSESRVHEQFF.

This sequence joins TRBV19 and TRBJ2-3, with 9 nucleotides matching TRBD1. CDR1 is LNHDA, CDR2 SQIVND, per germline (reference sequence). V lost 7 bases, J lost 3 bases, and 2 bases stayed unmatched. The CDR3 totals 13 residues. The DNA of the CDR3 is TGTGCCAGTACCGGACAGGGGACAGATACGCAGTATTTT. It specifies CASTGQGTDTQYF.

The chain uses TRBV19 and TRBJ2-3; D may match TRBD1 or TRBD2 (6 bases each). Trimming removed 0 bases from V and 8 bases from J, with 15 bases in between. Germline CDR1 and CDR2: LNHDA and SQIVND (reference sequence). The CDR3 sequence is 15 residues long. CDR3 coding DNA: TGTGCCAGTAGTATAGAGGGGGGCGGCCCCGGTACGCAGTATTTT. Its translation is CASSIEGGGPGTQYF. The full variable domain, its missing parts supplied by reference TRBV19 and TRBJ2-3, is DGGITQSPKYLFRKEGQNVTLSCEQNLNHDAMYWYRQDPGQGLRLIYYSQIVNDFQKGDIAEGYSVSREKKESFPLTVTSAQKNPTAFYLCASSIEGGGPGTQYFGPGTRLTVL.

The chain combines TRBV28 with TRBJ1-4; no clear D. This CDR3 has 12 amino acids. Germline CDR1 is MDHEN and CDR2 is SYDVKM. V was shortened by 6 bases and J by 8 bases, with 10 bases between the two germline ends. The CDR3, as DNA: TGTGCCAGCAGCCCGGTCTCGGAAAAACTGTTTTTT. This gives the protein CASSPVSEKLFF. The complete variable domain, with remaining parts taken from reference TRBV28 and TRBJ1-4, reads DVKVTQSSRYLVKRTGEKVFLECVQDMDHENMFWYRQDPGLGLRLIYFSYDVKMKEKGDIPEGYSVSREKKERFSLILESASTNQTSMYLCASSPVSEKLFFGSGTQLSVL.

V is TRBV27 and J is TRBJ2-2; 10 positions match TRBD2. The CDR3 is made up of 15 amino acids. V lost 6 bases, J lost 7 bases, and 8 bases stayed unmatched. The germline V gene encodes CDR1 MNHEY and CDR2 SMNVEV (reference sequence). In nucleotides, the CDR3 is TGTGCCAGCAGACCACTAGCGGGAATGAACGGGGAGCTGTTTTTT. Translation: CASRPLAGMNGELFF.

The CDR3, as DNA: TGTGCCAGCAGCCCCTGGGACAGGGTGGAGACCCAGTACTTC. Translation gives CASSPWDRVETQYF. The rearrangement links TRBV9 to TRBJ2-5; TRBD1 matches 9 bases. V dropped 4 bases and J dropped 5; count of bases not matched to a gene: 6. CDR1 is SGDLS and CDR2 is YYNGEE in the germline V gene. This CDR3 is built from 14 residues.

The genes are TRBV5-1 and TRBJ1-1, with D possibly TRBD1 on 6 matching bases. The germline gives CDR1 SGHRS, CDR2 YFSETQ. V shed 4 bases and J shed 6 bases, with 10 bases lying between them. There are 12 residues in the CDR3. Here the CDR3 reads CASSTTGPEAFF. The CDR3 DNA is TGCGCCAGCAGCACGACAGGACCTGAAGCTTTCTTT.

The genes are TRBV5-6 and TRBJ2-7; D gene ambiguous. From germline, CDR1 is SGHDT and CDR2 YYEEEE. V gave up 4 bases and J gave up 6 bases, with 17 bases separating them. The CDR3 is 14 residues long. CDR3 sequence reads: CASSPLVGKFEQYF. The CDR3 DNA sequence: TGTGCCAGCAGCCCGCTGGTGGGGAAATTCGAGCAGTACTTC.

A few counts support this clone. The rearrangement uses TRBV4-3 and TRBJ2-1; D is perhaps TRBD1 or TRBD2 (5 bases each). Per the germline V gene, CDR1 is LGHNA and CDR2 is YSLEER. This CDR3 comprises 17 residues. V was clipped by 2 bases and J by 2 bases, with 16 bases between them. The CDR3 DNA reads as TGCGCCAGCAGCCAACATGGAGGAAGGGACCCCTACAATGAGCAGTTCTTC. Its translation is CASSQHGGRDPYNEQFF.

There are many counts of this clone. The chain recombines TRBV5-5 with TRBJ2-7; 12 bases are a match to TRBD2. With V trimmed by 4 bases and J by 6 bases, 5 bases remained unmatched. The CDR3 is 14 residues long. From germline, CDR1 is SGHKS and CDR2 YYEKEE (reference sequence). In nucleotides, the CDR3 is TGTGCCAGCAGCCCGACTAGCGGGAGCTTCGAGCAGTACTTC. Its translation: CASSPTSGSFEQYF. The whole variable domain, filled in from reference TRBV5-5 and TRBJ2-7, reads DAGVTQSPTHLIKTRGQQVTLRCSPISGHKSVSWYQQVLGQGPQFIFQYYEKEERGRGNFPDRFSARQFPNYSSELNVNALLLGDSALYLCASSPTSGSFEQYFGPGTRLTVT.

The chain combines TRBV2 with TRBJ2-1; 7 bases match TRBD1. Trimming took 7 bases from V and 9 from J; bases not matched to a gene: 12. The CDR3 loop spans 14 amino acids. Per germline, CDR1 SNHLY and CDR2 FYNNEI. The CDR3 sequence: CASTSDRSQSEQFF. CDR3 nucleotide sequence: TGTGCCAGCACCTCGGACAGGTCCCAATCTGAGCAGTTCTTC.

The rearrangement joins TRBV7-9 to TRBJ1-5; D not resolved. The CDR3 has 13 residues. Trimming stripped 5 bases from V and 1 base from J, with 6 bases between. Germline V gene data show CDR1 as SEHNR and CDR2 as FQNEAQ (reference sequence). The CDR3 here is CASSAYSNQPQHF. In nucleotides, the CDR3 is TGTGCCAGCAGCGCATACAGCAATCAGCCCCAGCATTTT.

The V and J genes are TRBV7-8 and TRBJ2-7; TRBD1 is a possible D gene (5 bases). The CDR3 length is 17 residues. The ends were cut back, 2 bases at V and 0 bases at J, with 17 bases in the middle. CDR1 is SGHVS and CDR2 is FQNEAQ in the germline V gene. DNA of the CDR3: TGTGCCAGCAGCTTATCCCTTACAGGCCGTAGCTCCTACGAGCAGTACTTC. Its protein is CASSLSLTGRSSYEQYF.

The DNA for the CDR3 is TGTGCCAGCAGTTTATATACAGGTACCTTTCCAGATACGCAGTATTTT. Translation: CASSLYTGTFPDTQYF. This chain joins TRBV27 and TRBJ2-3; D is perhaps TRBD1 (5 bases). Trimming removed 1 base from V and 4 bases from J, with 15 bases in between. From germline, CDR1 is MNHEY and CDR2 SMNVEV (reference sequence). This CDR3 has 16 residues.

The chain is built from TRBV6-5 and TRBJ2-1, with a weak D call TRBD2 (6 bases). The germline V and J ends were trimmed by 7 bases and 2 bases, with 9 bases remaining between them. Germline CDR1 MNHEY, CDR2 SVGAGI. The CDR3 has 13 amino acids. CDR3: CASKRTTYNEQFF. CDR3 sequence (DNA): TGTGCCAGCAAGAGGACTACCTACAATGAGCAGTTCTTC.

In regard to this clone: A junction end diverges from the germline sequence, so it may reflect a read error. The chain combines TRBV2 with TRBJ2-7, with 7 bases that match TRBD1. In germline, CDR1 is SNHLY, CDR2 FYNNEI. This CDR3 region has 13 residues. Here the CDR3 DNA reads TGTGCCAGCAGTGATGTCAGTGGGACAGACCCAAGCTTC. It specifies CASSDVSGTDPSF.